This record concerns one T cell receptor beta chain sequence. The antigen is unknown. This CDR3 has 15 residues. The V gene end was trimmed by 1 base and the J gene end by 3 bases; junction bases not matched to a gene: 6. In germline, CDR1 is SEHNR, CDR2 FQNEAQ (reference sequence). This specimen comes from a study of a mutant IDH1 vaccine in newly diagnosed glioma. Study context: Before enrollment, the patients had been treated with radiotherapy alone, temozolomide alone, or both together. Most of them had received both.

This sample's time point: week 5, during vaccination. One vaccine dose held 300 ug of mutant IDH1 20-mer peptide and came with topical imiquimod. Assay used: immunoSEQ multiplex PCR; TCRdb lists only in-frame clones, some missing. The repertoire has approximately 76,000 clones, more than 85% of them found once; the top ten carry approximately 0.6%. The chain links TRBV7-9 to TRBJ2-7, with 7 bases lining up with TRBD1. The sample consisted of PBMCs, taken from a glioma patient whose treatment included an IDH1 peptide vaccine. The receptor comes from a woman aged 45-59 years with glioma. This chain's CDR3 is CASSLEPRTGYEQYF. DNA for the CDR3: TGTGCCAGCAGCTTAGAGCCCAGGACAGGCTACGAGCAGTACTTC. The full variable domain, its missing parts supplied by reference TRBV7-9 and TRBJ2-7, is DTGVSQNPRHKITKRGQNVTFRCDPISEHNRLYWYRQTLGQGPEFLTYFQNEAQLEKSRLLSDRFSAERPKGSFSTLEIQRTEQGDSAMYLCASSLEPRTGYEQYFGPGTRLTVT.